This T cell receptor beta chain was recorded in a study of early T cells in non-severe SARS-CoV-2 infection. Each CDR3 protein is one row after TCRdb ran MiXCR on the 5' RACE reads. The data show 75,000 to 90,000 distinct CDR3 sequences, 9.5% to 15% seen once. This clonotype has just a few counts. The source is an adult who was a healthcare worker with PCR-confirmed SARS-CoV-2 infection or an uninfected control (not recorded which). The sequencing input was whole blood.

DNA for the CDR3: TGTGCCAGCAGTTCGACTAGCGGGGGGGTTAATGAGCAGTTCTTC. Encoded protein: CASSSTSGGVNEQFF. This chain connects TRBV2 to TRBJ2-1, with TRBD2 identical over 14 bases. CDR3 length: 15 amino acids. Unmatched junction bases numbered 4, after V lost 5 bases and J lost 7 bases. Per the germline V gene, CDR1 is SNHLY and CDR2 is FYNNEI.